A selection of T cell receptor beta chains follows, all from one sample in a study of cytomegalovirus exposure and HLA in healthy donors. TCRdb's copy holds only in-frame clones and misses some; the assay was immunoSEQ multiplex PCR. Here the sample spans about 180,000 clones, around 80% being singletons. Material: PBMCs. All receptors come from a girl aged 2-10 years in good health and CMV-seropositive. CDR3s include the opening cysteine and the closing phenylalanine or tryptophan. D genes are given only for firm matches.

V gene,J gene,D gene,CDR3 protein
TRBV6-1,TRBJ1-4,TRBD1,CASRLRGRGEKLFF
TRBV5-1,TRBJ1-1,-,CASSSTGIGRTEAFF
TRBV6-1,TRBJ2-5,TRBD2,CASSALAGGSQETQYF
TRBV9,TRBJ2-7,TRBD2,CASSTSGTSGLYEQYF
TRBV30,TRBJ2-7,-,CAWSHTGGYEQYF
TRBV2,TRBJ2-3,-,CASSAGGFSSTDTQYF
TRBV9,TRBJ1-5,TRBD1,CASSETGESNQPQHF
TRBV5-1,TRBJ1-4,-,CASSLTTASTNEKLFF
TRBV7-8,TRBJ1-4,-,CASSLSQGSGEKLFF
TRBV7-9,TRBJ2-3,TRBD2,CASSRLAGAHTDTQYF
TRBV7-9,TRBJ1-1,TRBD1,CASSGGSGTDFNTEAFF
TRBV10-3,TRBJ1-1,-,CAISERESTEAFF
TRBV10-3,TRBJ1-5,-,CAISESPGNQPQHF
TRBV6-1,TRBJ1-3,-,CASSARLGPGNTIYF
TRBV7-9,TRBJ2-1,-,CASSHGTEAYEQFF
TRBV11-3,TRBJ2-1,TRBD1,CASSLEGDREGNNEQFF
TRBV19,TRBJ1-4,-,CASSPAGATTNEKLFF
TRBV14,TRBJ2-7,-,CASSQVGPSYEQYF
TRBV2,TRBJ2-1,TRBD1,CASWGTGEHNEQFF
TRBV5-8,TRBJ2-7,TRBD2,CASSLAAGGSYEQYF
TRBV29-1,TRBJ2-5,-,CSVEGGRRETQYF
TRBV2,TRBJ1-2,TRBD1,CASSSDRGRTGGYTF
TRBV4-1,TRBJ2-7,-,CASSEGGGDPGPQQQYF
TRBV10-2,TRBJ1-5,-,CASSELTLYSNQPQHF
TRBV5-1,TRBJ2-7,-,CASSLAWGDEQYF
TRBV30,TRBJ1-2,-,CASTPGKGKGPPYGYTF
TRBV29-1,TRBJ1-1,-,CSVGGREMNTEAFF
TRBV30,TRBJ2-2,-,CAGNEGRRNTGEPFF
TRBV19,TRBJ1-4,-,CASTQGWAQSNEKLFF
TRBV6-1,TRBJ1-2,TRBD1,CASSPRTGTIGYTF
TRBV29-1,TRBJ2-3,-,CSVGATRGTDTQYF
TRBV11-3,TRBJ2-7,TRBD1,CASSAAGTGTYEQYF
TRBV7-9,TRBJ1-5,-,CASSSPREVGQPQHF
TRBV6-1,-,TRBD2,CASSEAGLVYEQYF
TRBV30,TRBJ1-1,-,CAWRGRVGPRAFF
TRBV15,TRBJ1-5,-,CATTEILRNQPQHF
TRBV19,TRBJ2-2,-,CASSQKTNTGELFF
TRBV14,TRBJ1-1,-,CASSSIHLDRGGNTEAFF
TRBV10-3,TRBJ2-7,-,CAISGRTVPYEQYF
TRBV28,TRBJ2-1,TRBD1,CASRGQGANEQFF
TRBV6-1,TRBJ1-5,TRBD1,CASSETGGGYQPQHF
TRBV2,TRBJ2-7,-,CASSENRGGSYEQYF
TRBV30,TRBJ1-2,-,CAWSNSRGYTF
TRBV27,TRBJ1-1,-,CASSRERWGIEAFF
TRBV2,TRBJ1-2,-,CASRATGSGYGYTF
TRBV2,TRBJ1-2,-,CATARQASNYGYTF
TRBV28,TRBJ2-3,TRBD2,CASRAVAGGEEDTQYF
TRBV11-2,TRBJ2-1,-,CASSLGLLLRGRYNEQFF
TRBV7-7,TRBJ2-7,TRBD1,CASSLAAKRPGTGGSYEQYF
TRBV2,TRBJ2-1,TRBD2,CASSPTWGGYNEQFF
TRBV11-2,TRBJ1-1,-,CASREIIGGVNTEAFF
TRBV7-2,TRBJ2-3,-,CASSLKAAIVTDTQYF
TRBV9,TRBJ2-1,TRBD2,CASSEDPVAGNEQFF
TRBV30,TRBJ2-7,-,CAWSVVRASGNEQYF
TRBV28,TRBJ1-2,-,CASRDQGPGTRSGYTF
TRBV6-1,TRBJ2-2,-,CASSPWGGDTGELFF
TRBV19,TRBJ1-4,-,CASSIPDSYNEKLFF
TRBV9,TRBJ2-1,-,CASSVGGSSSYNEQFF
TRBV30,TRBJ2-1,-,CAWAGRLVYNEQFF